This T cell receptor (beta chain) was identified in a study of shared clonotypes between healthy human individuals. Study results and limitations: In general, naive subsets displayed greater estimated richness than memory subsets did.

Unmatched junction bases numbered 6, after V lost 6 bases and J lost 2 bases. Germline lookup yields CDR1 SQVTM and CDR2 ANQGSEA. This CDR3 spans 13 amino acids. A word on this clone: Its antigen is still unknown.

Profiled with immunoSEQ multiplex PCR; TCRdb holds only in-frame clones, not every one. This table has roughly 500,000 clones, less than 96% appearing once. The specimen sequenced was naive CD4+ T cells sorted from blood. Subset specified: CD45RA+ positively selected. The V gene is TRBV29-1, the J gene TRBJ1-1; 7 nucleotides agree with TRBD1. The origin of this receptor is a woman aged 25 to 39 in good health. CDR3 in amino acids: CSVTGRLNTEAFF. Written as DNA, the CDR3 is TGCAGCGTGACAGGGAGGCTTAACACTGAAGCTTTCTTT.